Included here is one T cell receptor beta chain sequence, with context. The antigen is unknown. This table comes from immunoSEQ multiplex PCR, and its TCRdb copy is limited to in-frame clones, with some not included. The data hold about 33,000 clones, with approximately 88% observed a single time. CDR1 SGHRS and CDR2 YFSETQ come from the germline V gene. V lost 1 base and J lost 8, with 4 bases in between. This CDR3 is 10 amino acids long. These data belong to a study of OX40 agonist ivuxolimab in advanced cancers. Autoimmune disease history or systemic immunosuppression excluded patients. With baseline, cycle 4 day 1, and cycle 7 day 1 as timepoints, blood was sampled. Overall study findings and caveats: CD4+ and CD8+ T cells in blood underwent clonal expansion by week 6 at 0.1 to 3.0 mg/kg.

V and J are TRBV5-1 and TRBJ2-7; D not resolved. This receptor was obtained from an adult with an advanced solid tumor such as melanoma, head and neck, liver or kidney cancer. The material was CD4+ or CD8+ T cells sorted from blood, obtained in a trial of the OX40 agonist ivuxolimab. The CDR3 region is CASSLRKQYF. The CDR3 bases are TGCGCCAGCAGCTTGCGGAAGCAGTACTTC.